Detailed here is one TCR beta chain. The data originate from a study of blood T cell repertoires in COVID-19. Original handling: Counts of nucleated cells, estimated from reference gene primer amplification, were obtained. Data came from immunoSEQ multiplex PCR; TCRdb stores just in-frame clones and leaves some out. The V and J calls and the clone size are those of that table, but D and trimming were determined from the DNA. The data contain 60,000 to 80,000 clones, around nine tenths of them seen just once; the ten biggest clones take up 3.5% to 5%. The specimen was peripheral blood. This receptor was identified in a human donor in a cohort sampled during active COVID-19.

In DNA, the CDR3 is TGCAGCGTTGTCAGGGTATCGAACACTGAAGCTTTCTTT. Amino acid sequence: CSVVRVSNTEAFF. The gene calls are TRBV29-1 and TRBJ1-1; possible D gene TRBD1, 5 bases. From germline, CDR1 is SQVTM and CDR2 ANQGSEA. CDR3 length: 13 residues. The V end was cut by 4 bases, the J end by 1 base, with 10 bases between.